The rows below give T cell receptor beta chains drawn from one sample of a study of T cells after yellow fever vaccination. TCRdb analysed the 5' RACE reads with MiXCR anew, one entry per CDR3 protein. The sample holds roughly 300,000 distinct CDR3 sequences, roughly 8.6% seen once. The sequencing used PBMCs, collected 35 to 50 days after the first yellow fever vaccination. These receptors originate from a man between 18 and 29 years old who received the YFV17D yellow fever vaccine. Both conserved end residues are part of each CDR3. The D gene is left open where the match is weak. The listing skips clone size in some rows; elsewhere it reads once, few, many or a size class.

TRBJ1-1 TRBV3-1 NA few CASLGRDLNTEAFF TGTGCCAGCCTGGGCAGGGACTTGAACACTGAAGCTTTCTTT
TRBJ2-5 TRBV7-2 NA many CASSLEGGRKTQYF TGTGCCAGCAGCTTAGAAGGGGGGCGGAAGACCCAGTACTTC
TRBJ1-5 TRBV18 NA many CASSGGSNQPQHF TGTGCCAGCTCGGGTGGAAGCAATCAGCCCCAGCATTTT
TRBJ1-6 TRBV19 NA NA CASSIVEESPLHF TGTGCCAGTAGTATAGTAGAAGAGTCACCCCTCCACTTT
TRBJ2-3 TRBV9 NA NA CASTRQSSTDTQYF TGTGCCAGCACCCGCCAGAGTAGCACAGATACGCAGTATTTT
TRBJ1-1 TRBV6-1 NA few CASSTEVGNTEAFF TGTGCCAGCAGTACGGAGGTCGGGAACACTGAAGCTTTCTTT
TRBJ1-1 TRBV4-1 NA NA CASSQEWPGNTEAFF TGCGCCAGCAGCCAAGAGTGGCCTGGGAACACTGAAGCTTTCTTT
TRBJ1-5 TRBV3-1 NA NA CASSQDPERTQHF TGTGCCAGCAGCCAAGATCCCGAAAGGACCCAGCATTTT
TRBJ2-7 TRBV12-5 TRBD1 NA CASGLGQGATYEQYF TGTGCTAGTGGTTTGGGACAGGGCGCTACCTACGAGCAGTACTTC
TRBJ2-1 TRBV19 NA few CASRMGGQYEQFF TGTGCCAGTAGGATGGGCGGACAATATGAGCAGTTCTTC
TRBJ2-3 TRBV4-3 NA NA CASSQVGRDTQYF TGCGCCAGCAGCCAAGTCGGGCGGGATACGCAGTATTTT
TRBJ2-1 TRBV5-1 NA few CASSLDSRTPYNEQFF TGCGCCAGCAGCTTAGACAGCCGTACCCCCTACAATGAGCAGTTCTTC
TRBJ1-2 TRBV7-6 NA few CASSSGDDNYGYTF TGTGCCAGCAGCTCCGGCGACGATAACTATGGCTACACCTTC
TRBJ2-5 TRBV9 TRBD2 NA CASSVASGGEETQYF TGTGCCAGCAGCGTAGCCAGCGGGGGGGAAGAGACCCAGTACTTC
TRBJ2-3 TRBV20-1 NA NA CSARLGTDTQYF TGCAGTGCTAGACTAGGGACGGATACGCAGTATTTT
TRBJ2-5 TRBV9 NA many CASGTGFQETQYF TGTGCCAGTGGAACAGGGTTTCAAGAGACCCAGTACTTC
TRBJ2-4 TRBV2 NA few CAQGLSSKSLAKNIQYF TGTGCCCAAGGACTATCCTCAAAGTCTCTAGCCAAAAACATTCAGTACTTC
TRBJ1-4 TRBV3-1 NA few CASSQTTGQRKLFF TGTGCCAGCAGCCAAACAACGGGACAACGGAAACTGTTTTTT
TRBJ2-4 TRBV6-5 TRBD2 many CASSYRTLSGGAVNIQYF TGTGCCAGCAGTTACCGAACACTTAGCGGGGGGGCCGTAAACATTCAGTACTTC
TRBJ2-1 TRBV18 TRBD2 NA CASSPVAGGPNEQFF TGTGCCAGCTCACCAGTGGCGGGGGGCCCCAATGAGCAGTTCTTC
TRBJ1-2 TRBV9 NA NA CASSVGGDAGYTF TGTGCCAGCAGCGTAGGGGGGGATGCGGGCTACACCTTC
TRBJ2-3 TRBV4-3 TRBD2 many CASSGASGGSLTDTQYF TGCGCCAGCAGCGGGGCTAGCGGGGGCTCCCTGACAGATACGCAGTATTTT
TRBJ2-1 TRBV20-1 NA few CSAEGTPNEQFF TGCAGTGCCGAGGGAACTCCCAATGAGCAGTTCTTC
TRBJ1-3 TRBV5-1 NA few CASSPGDVGNTIYF TGCGCCAGCAGCCCCGGGGACGTAGGAAACACCATATATTTT
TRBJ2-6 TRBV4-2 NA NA CASSQVEGSSGANVLTF TGTGCCAGCAGCCAAGTTGAGGGAAGCTCTGGGGCCAACGTCCTGACTTTC
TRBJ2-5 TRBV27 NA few CASSLLGQGDQYF TGTGCCAGCAGTTTACTAGGACAAGGGGACCAGTACTTC
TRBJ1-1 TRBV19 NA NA CASSLTRTEAFF TGTGCCAGTAGTCTCACACGGACTGAAGCTTTCTTT
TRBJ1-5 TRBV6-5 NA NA CASSYSGRNQPQHF TGTGCCAGCAGTTACTCGGGCCGCAATCAGCCCCAGCATTTT
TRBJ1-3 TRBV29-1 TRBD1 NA CSVAGTVLSSGNTIYF TGCAGCGTAGCCGGGACAGTCCTTAGCTCTGGAAACACCATATATTTT
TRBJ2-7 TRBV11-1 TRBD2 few CASSLKFSNPTSGGTYEQYF TGTGCCAGCAGCTTAAAGTTTTCCAATCCGACTAGCGGGGGGACCTACGAGCAGTACTTC
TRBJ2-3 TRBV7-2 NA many CASSPRTDTQYF TGTGCCAGCAGTCCTCGGACAGATACGCAGTATTTT
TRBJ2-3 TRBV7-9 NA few CASSFSLRASTDTQYF TGTGCCAGCAGCTTTAGTTTGAGGGCCAGCACAGATACGCAGTATTTT
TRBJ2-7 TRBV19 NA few CASSGDSYEQYF TGTGCCAGTAGTGGGGACTCCTACGAGCAGTACTTC